This TCR beta chain emerged from a study of control samples from healthy donors and cancer patients. Using immunoSEQ multiplex PCR, the repertoire was profiled, and TCRdb retains in-frame clones only, with some absent. Of some 170,000 clones listed, over 95% are singletons. CDR1 SGHRS and CDR2 YFSETQ come from the germline V gene. This CDR3 comprises 16 residues. V lost 1 base and J lost 5; bases outside the gene matches: 10. The chain carries TRBV5-1 and TRBJ2-5, with 8 bases lining up with TRBD2. The sequencing input was blood. This TCR derives from a woman in her thirties in good health. The CDR3 is CASSLLSGGRGETQYF. The DNA of the CDR3 is TGCGCCAGCAGCTTGTTGAGCGGGGGCCGAGGGGAGACCCAGTACTTC.